Each of the 8 T cell receptor beta chains below was sequenced from the same sample in a study of OX40 agonist ivuxolimab in advanced cancers. Repertoires were generated with immunoSEQ multiplex PCR, while TCRdb's copy carries only in-frame clones and drops some. The sample holds tens of thousands of clones, about nine tenths seen once. The input for sequencing was CD4+ or CD8+ T cells sorted from blood, taken in a trial of the OX40 agonist ivuxolimab. The origin of the receptors is an adult with an advanced solid tumor such as melanoma, head and neck, liver or kidney cancer.

Remarks on this clone: The same CDR3 can be traced to other DNA sequences in this sample. The chain combines TRBV7-8 with TRBJ1-1; D not resolved. This CDR3 is built from 14 residues. CDR1 and CDR2 from the germline V gene are SGHVS and FQNEAQ. Trimming pared 1 base from V and 1 base from J, leaving 7 bases between. CDR3 DNA sequence: TGTGCCAGCAGCTTAGACCGGGGGAACACTGAAGCTTTCTTT. Its protein product is CASSLDRGNTEAFF.

The genes are TRBV11-2 and TRBJ1-3; D is unresolved. V lost 0 bases to trimming and J lost 0 bases, with 12 bases between them. The CDR3 runs 17 residues. Looked up from germline, CDR1 is SGHAT and CDR2 is FQNNGV. The CDR3, as DNA: TGTGCCAGCAGCTTAGATTACTACGACAACTCTGGAAACACCATATATTTT. The encoded protein is CASSLDYYDNSGNTIYF. Using reference TRBV11-2 and TRBJ1-3 for the parts outside the CDR3, the full variable domain is EAGVAQSPRYKIIEKRQSVAFWCNPISGHATLYWYQQILGQGPKLLIQFQNNGVVDDSQLPKDRFSAERLKGVDSTLKIQPAKLEDSAVYLCASSLDYYDNSGNTIYFGEGSWLTVV.

The CDR3: CASSAEQGGIYNEQFF. CDR3 sequence (DNA): TGTGCCAGCAGTGCCGAACAGGGAGGGATTTACAATGAGCAGTTCTTC. This chain uses TRBV27 with TRBJ2-1, with TRBD2 as a possible D gene (7 bases). Trimming removed 5 bases from V and 4 bases from J, with 18 bases in between. The CDR3 loop spans 16 amino acids. The germline gives CDR1 MNHEY, CDR2 SMNVEV (reference sequence).

The chain couples TRBV11-3 to TRBJ2-2; no clear D gene. V was pared by 5 bases and J by 1 base, with 8 bases between. This CDR3 is built from 14 residues. Germline values: CDR1 SGHNT, CDR2 YENEEA. CDR3 residues: CASSGSGNTGELFF. CDR3 sequence (DNA): TGTGCCAGCAGCGGGTCAGGGAACACCGGGGAGCTGTTTTTT.

The V call is TRBV19, the J call TRBJ2-4; D possibly corresponds to TRBD2 (5 bases). The CDR3 loop spans 14 amino acids. Trimming pared 5 bases from V and 0 bases from J, leaving 8 bases between. Germline loops: CDR1 LNHDA, CDR2 SQIVND (reference sequence). In nucleotides, the CDR3 is TGTGCCAGTAGTGACGGGGTAGCCAAAAACATTCAGTACTTC. This sequence encodes CASSDGVAKNIQYF.

This chain links TRBV27 with TRBJ2-2; D remains ambiguous. The CDR3 contains 13 residues. CDR1 and CDR2 (germline): MNHEY, SMNVEV (reference sequence). The V gene lost 3 bases and the J gene lost 4 bases, with 6 bases spanning the gap. CDR3 DNA: TGTGCCAGCAGTTTTTGGAGCACCGGGGAGCTGTTTTTT. Its translation is CASSFWSTGELFF.

The V call is TRBV9, the J call TRBJ1-2; D is possibly TRBD1 (6 bases). Trimming removed 7 bases at V and 0 bases at J, with 25 bases between. Germline lookup yields CDR1 SGDLS and CDR2 YYNGEE. This CDR3 region has 18 residues. The CDR3 sequence: CASPATTGPITPNYGYTF. The CDR3 DNA sequence: TGTGCCAGCCCCGCCACTACAGGGCCGATCACCCCTAACTATGGCTACACCTTC.

The chain carries TRBV18 and TRBJ2-1; TRBD1 agrees at 9 bases. The germline CDR1 and CDR2 sequences are KGHSH and LQKENI. Trimming at V came to 2 bases and at J to 5 bases, leaving 4 bases not matched to a gene. The CDR3 has 15 residues. The chain's CDR3 is CASSPDRGKNNEQFF. CDR3 in DNA: TGTGCCAGCTCACCAGACAGGGGGAAAAACAATGAGCAGTTCTTC. Full variable domain (remainder filled in from reference TRBV18 and TRBJ2-1): NAGVMQNPRHLVRRRGQEARLRCSPMKGHSHVYWYRQLPEEGLKFMVYLQKENIIDESGMPKERFSAEFPKEGPSILRIQQVVRGDSAAYFCASSPDRGKNNEQFFGPGTRLTVL.